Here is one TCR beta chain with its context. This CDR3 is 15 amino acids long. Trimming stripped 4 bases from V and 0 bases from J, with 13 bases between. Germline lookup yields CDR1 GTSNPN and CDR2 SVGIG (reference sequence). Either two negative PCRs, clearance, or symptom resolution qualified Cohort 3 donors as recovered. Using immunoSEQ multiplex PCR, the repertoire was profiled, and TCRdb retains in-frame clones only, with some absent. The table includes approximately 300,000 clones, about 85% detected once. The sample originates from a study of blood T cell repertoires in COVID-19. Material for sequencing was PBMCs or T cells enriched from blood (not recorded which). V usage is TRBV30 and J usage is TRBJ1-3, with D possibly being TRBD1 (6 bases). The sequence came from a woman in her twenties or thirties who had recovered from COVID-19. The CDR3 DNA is TGTGCCTGGACCTCCGGGGGGCACTCTGGAAACACCATATATTTT. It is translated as CAWTSGGHSGNTIYF.